Described below is a single T cell receptor beta chain sequence and its context. Germline CDR1 is LNHDA and CDR2 is SQIVND (reference sequence). V lost 5 bases, J lost 5 bases, and 6 bases stayed unmatched. This CDR3 has 14 amino acids. This sample is part of a study of blood T cell repertoires in COVID-19. Study at large: Researchers got acute and convalescent COVID-19 samples from the United States, Italy and Spain. Sources were T cells, B-cell-depleted T cells, or PBMCs; the material itself was cDNA or gDNA.

Under the authors' procedure: The authors estimated nucleated cell counts from reference gene primer amplification. Assay used: immunoSEQ multiplex PCR; TCRdb lists only in-frame clones, some missing. The D gene and trimming were derived from the DNA, and the V and J assignments and clone size from that table. This sample carries about 70,000 clones, roughly 86% of them seen once, and the ten largest clones take around 10%. Specimen: peripheral blood. The receptor was derived from a human donor in a cohort sampled during active COVID-19. The gene calls are TRBV19 and TRBJ1-1; 9 bases are a match to TRBD1. CDR3 sequence reads: CASSFETGGTEAFF. Here the CDR3 DNA reads TGTGCCAGTAGTTTCGAGACAGGGGGGACTGAAGCTTTCTTT.